The next 12 T cell receptor beta chains were all read from a single sample in a study of tumor-infiltrating lymphocytes in primary liver carcinoma. From approximately 500 ng total RNA, TCR beta cDNA was generated with a primer in the constant region. Amplification in three nested multiplex PCR rounds with slightly modified ARM-PCR gave rise to TCR beta libraries. Researchers ran the first two PCR rounds for roughly 11 cycles each with TRBV1-TRBV30 forward primers and a C-beta reverse primer. TCRdb analysed the multiplex PCR reads with MiXCR anew, one entry per CDR3 protein. The table lists approximately 110,000 distinct CDR3 sequences, 64% of them singletons. Investigators took RNA and DNA out together from 20-30 mg of unsorted bulk tissue. What was sequenced was liver tumor tissue from sampling region 3. Subset noted: tumor region T3, left-lateral pole. The receptors stem from a woman aged 55-69 years with primary liver carcinoma and hepatitis B virus infection.

Turning to this clonotype: One base away lies a much larger clone, so this may be a sequencing read error. This chain links TRBV29-1 with TRBJ1-5, with D tentatively TRBD1 (6 bases). Germline loops: CDR1 SQVTM, CDR2 ANQGSEA. This CDR3 is 13 amino acids long. CDR3 DNA sequence: TGCATCGTAATAACAGGGCGCGGTCAGCCCCAGCATTTT. Translating it yields CIVITGRGQPQHF.

This clonotype was seen at least ten times. V gene TRBV29-1 combines with J gene TRBJ2-2; TRBD1 agrees at 8 bases. V gave up 2 bases and J gave up 4 bases; unmatched junction bases: 6. The germline V gene encodes CDR1 SQVTM and CDR2 ANQGSEA. The CDR3 totals 15 residues. The CDR3 DNA sequence: TGCAGCGTTGAACAGAAGACAGGGGTCACCGGGGAGCTGTTTTTT. Translated: CSVEQKTGVTGELFF.

Within the sample, this clonotype is medium-sized. CDR3 bases: TGTGCCAGCAGCCCTCGGACTAGCCCAGATACGCAGTATTTT. Encoded protein: CASSPRTSPDTQYF. The chain uses TRBV11-3 and TRBJ2-3, with 8 bases that match TRBD2. CDR1 is SGHNT and CDR2 is YENEEA in the germline V gene. With V trimmed by 5 bases and J by 4 bases, 5 bases remained unmatched. CDR3 length: 14 residues.

This clonotype occurred once. The junction does not match germline at one end; this may be a read error. The J gene is TRBJ2-1, the V gene TRBV11-3, with a weak D call TRBD2 (5 bases). The V gene's germline CDR1 is SGHNT and CDR2 YENEEA. The CDR3 loop spans 15 amino acids. In DNA form, the CDR3 reads TGTGCCAACAGCTTAGGAGCTAACGGGAAGCTTGAGCAGTTCTTC. This translates into CANSLGANGKLEQFF.

The chain uses TRBV6-1 and TRBJ2-2, with 13 bases that match TRBD2. The CDR3 consists of 14 residues. The germline V gene encodes CDR1 MNHNS and CDR2 SASEGT. The CDR3 DNA reads as TGTGGCAGTACTAGCGGGAGGGACACCGGGGAGCTGTTTTTT. Translation: CGSTSGRDTGELFF.

The sample holds many counts of this clonotype. The rearrangement links TRBV14 to TRBJ2-3; either TRBD1 or TRBD2 may fit D (5 bases each). The V gene's germline CDR1 is SGHDN and CDR2 FVKESK. V was shortened by 0 bases and J by 3 bases, with 10 bases between the two germline ends. This CDR3 region has 15 residues. The CDR3 spells CASSQEWGRTDTQYF. The CDR3 region has the DNA TGTGCCAGCAGCCAAGAATGGGGGAGAACAGATACGCAGTATTTT.

This clonotype turned up a few times. The rearrangement joins TRBV24-1 to TRBJ2-3; TRBD1 agrees at 10 bases. The CDR3 sequence is 16 residues long. With 6 bases clipped from V and 2 bases from J, the junction kept 7 bases outside the gene matches. CDR1 is KGHDR and CDR2 is SFDVKD in the germline V gene. The chain's CDR3 is CATSQGQGGLTDTQYF. CDR3 DNA: TGTGCCACCAGTCAAGGACAGGGGGGACTCACAGATACGCAGTATTTT.

The rearrangement joins TRBV28 to TRBJ2-4; D is unresolved. Germline CDR1 reads MDHEN; CDR2 reads SYDVKM. The CDR3 sequence is 13 residues long. Between the trimmed V and J ends, which lost 3 bases and 0 bases, there was a span of 3 bases. The CDR3 here is CASSLIAKNIQYF. In DNA, the CDR3 is TGTGCCAGCAGTTTGATAGCCAAAAACATTCAGTACTTC.

Regarding this clonotype: No conserved phenylalanine or tryptophan is present at the end of the CDR3, so a read error is the likely explanation. This sequence joins TRBV11-2 and TRBJ1-5; 7 nucleotides align to TRBD1. The CDR3 loop spans 14 amino acids. The germline CDR1 and CDR2 sequences are SGHAT and FQNNGV. Trimming at V came to 3 bases and at J to 9 bases, leaving 8 bases not matched to a gene. The CDR3 DNA follows: TGTGCCAGCAGCTTCACAGGGGATGGTCTGCCCCAGCATTTA. It translates to CASSFTGDGLPQHL.

This chain uses TRBV12-3 or TRBV12-4 with TRBJ2-7, with D possibly TRBD1 on 5 matching bases. This CDR3 has 14 residues. The CDR3 DNA sequence: TGTGTCAGTAGCCAAGGCAACGGTGGGGCCGAGCAGTACTTC. Its protein product is CVSSQGNGGAEQYF.

About this clonotype: Germline and junction disagree at one end, which may indicate a read error. V usage is TRBV6-2 or TRBV6-3 and J usage is TRBJ2-7; 9 nucleotides agree with TRBD2. The CDR3 loop spans 16 amino acids. Per germline, CDR1 MNHEY and CDR2 SVGEGT. The CDR3 region has the DNA TGTGCCAGCAGCTTCGCCCTAGCGGGGAATTTCTACGAGCAATACTTC. It codes for CASSFALAGNFYEQYF.

This clonotype appeared a single time. This rearrangement joins TRBV11-2 to TRBJ2-1; 16 bases are shared with TRBD2. The junction had 28 bases not matched to a gene; V was cut back by 8 bases and J by 6 bases. CDR3 length: 23 residues. Germline V gene lookup returns CDR1 SGHAT and CDR2 FQNNGV. CDR3 DNA: TGTGCCAGCGGCCGCAGACAGGGGGGCGCGGGACTAGCGGGAGGGTCAGGCTGCAATGAGCAGTTCTTC. Residues: CASGRRQGGAGLAGGSGCNEQFF.